The entry below gives a single T cell receptor beta chain sequence along with its context. The CDR3 totals 16 residues. Germline V lookup: CDR1 MNHEY, CDR2 SVGAGI. The trim removed 0 bases at V and 6 bases at J, leaving 5 bases unmatched. This sample is part of a study of OX40 agonist ivuxolimab in advanced cancers. Clones were read by immunoSEQ multiplex PCR, and TCRdb kept only the in-frame ones, dropping some. This sample yields nearly 80,000 clones, of which about 80% are seen a single time; around 0.45% belongs to the top ten. This sequence was found in an adult with an advanced solid tumor such as melanoma, head and neck, liver or kidney cancer. The source was CD4+ or CD8+ T cells sorted from blood, collected in a trial of the OX40 agonist ivuxolimab. The chain is built from TRBV6-5 and TRBJ1-6, with 7 bases lining up with TRBD1. As DNA, the CDR3 is TGTGCCAGCAGTTACTCGACAGGGAACCGTAATTCACCCCTCCACTTT. It translates to CASSYSTGNRNSPLHF.